Below, one TCR beta chain is given with its context. In the original analysis: The assay estimated nucleated cells by amplifying reference gene primers. The data were produced by immunoSEQ multiplex PCR, yet TCRdb's version contains in-frame clones alone and is incomplete. That table gives V, J and clone size, and the DNA gave D and trimming. The data hold 250,000 to 350,000 clones, with roughly 90% observed a single time. Germline assignment: CDR1 GTSNPN and CDR2 SVGIG (reference sequence). The CDR3 contains 16 residues. The ends lost 4 bases at V and 2 bases at J; junction bases unmatched: 8. This sample was taken from a study of blood T cell repertoires in COVID-19. On the study more broadly: Collection of acute and convalescent COVID-19 samples took place in the United States, Italy and Spain.

The rearrangement links TRBV30 to TRBJ2-2; TRBD2 matches at 9 bases. The receptor's source is a woman between 45 and 65 years old with active or convalescent COVID-19. The specimen sequenced was peripheral blood. CDR3 loop: CAWIWKGLANTGELFF. The CDR3 DNA follows: TGTGCCTGGATCTGGAAGGGACTAGCTAACACCGGGGAGCTGTTTTTT. The whole variable domain, remainder taken from reference TRBV30 and TRBJ2-2, is SQTIHQWPATLVQPVGSPLSLECTVEGTSNPNLYWYRQAAGRGLQLLFYSVGIGQISSEVPQNLSASRPQDRQFILSSKKLLLSDSGFYLCAWIWKGLANTGELFFGEGSRLTVL.